This TCR beta chain is from a study of T cells in localized non-small cell lung cancer. Study-wide results and limits: One tumor region alone was sequenced, and heterogeneity therefore remains possible.

This CDR3 spans 16 amino acids. V was cut by 4 bases and J by 6 bases, with 17 bases left in between. CDR1 and CDR2 from the germline V gene are SGHRS and YFSETQ. TCRdb's table, derived via immunoSEQ multiplex PCR, lists solely in-frame clones and lacks some. The sample lists about 21,000 clones, about 90% seen once, with under 7.5% in the top ten. Points on this clone: What it recognizes is unknown.

Specimen: peripheral blood, collected before any cancer treatment. The source of this sequence is a male donor older than 55 with stage I squamous cell lung carcinoma. This sequence joins TRBV5-1 and TRBJ1-6, with D possibly matching TRBD1 (6 bases). CDR3: CASSVSRDTRNSPLHF. The CDR3 region has the DNA TGCGCCAGCAGCGTCTCCCGGGACACACGTAATTCACCCCTCCACTTT. Full variable domain (remainder filled in from reference TRBV5-1 and TRBJ1-6): KAGVTQTPRYLIKTRGQQVTLSCSPISGHRSVSWYQQTPGQGLQFLFEYFSETQRNKGNFPGRFSGRQFSNSRSEMNVSTLELGDSALYLCASSVSRDTRNSPLHFGNGTRLTVT.